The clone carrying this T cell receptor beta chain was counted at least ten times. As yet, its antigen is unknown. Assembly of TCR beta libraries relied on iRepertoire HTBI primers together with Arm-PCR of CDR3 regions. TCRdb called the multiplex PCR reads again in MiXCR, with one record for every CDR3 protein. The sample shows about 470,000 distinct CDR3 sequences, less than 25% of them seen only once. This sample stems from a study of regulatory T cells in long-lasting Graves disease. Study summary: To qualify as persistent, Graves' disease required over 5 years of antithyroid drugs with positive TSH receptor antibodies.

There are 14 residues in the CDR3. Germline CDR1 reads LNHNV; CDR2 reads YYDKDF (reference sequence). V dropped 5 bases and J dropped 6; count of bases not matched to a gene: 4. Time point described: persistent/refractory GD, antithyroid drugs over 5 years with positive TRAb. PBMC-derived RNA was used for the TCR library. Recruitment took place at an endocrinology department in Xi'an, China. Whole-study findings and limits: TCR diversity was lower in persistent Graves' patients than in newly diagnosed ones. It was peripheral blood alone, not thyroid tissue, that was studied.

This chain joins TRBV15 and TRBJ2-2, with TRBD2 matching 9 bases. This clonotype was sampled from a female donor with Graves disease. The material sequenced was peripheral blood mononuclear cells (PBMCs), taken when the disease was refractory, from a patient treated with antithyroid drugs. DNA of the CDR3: TGTGCCACCAGCCAAGGACTAGCGTCCGGGGAGCTGTTTTTT. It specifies CATSQGLASGELFF.